The rows below give T cell receptor beta chains drawn from one sample of a study of beta chain features in type 1 diabetes. Sequencing was performed with immunoSEQ multiplex PCR; in TCRdb, only in-frame clones are kept and a portion is missing. The data show under 300,000 clones, with about 26% seen just once and 3% to 4% held by the top ten. The sequencing input was central memory CD4+ T cells from blood. The receptor set was obtained from a man aged 25-45 years in good health. CDR3s include the opening cysteine and the closing phenylalanine or tryptophan. D genes are given only for firm matches. Clone sizes are given selectively: once, few, many, or a class where the clone is expanded.

j_call v_call clone_size d_call cdr3_aa cdr3_nt
TRBJ2-4 TRBV28 few - CASSPTTGSLAKNIQYF TGTGCCAGCAGCCCGACTACAGGGAGTCTAGCCAAAAACATTCAGTACTTC
TRBJ2-5 TRBV7-7 - TRBD1 CASSLGGGGGTQYF TGTGCCAGCAGCTTAGGAGGGGGCGGTGGGACCCAGTACTTC
TRBJ1-2 TRBV7-9 - - CASSLALGGGYTF TGTGCCAGCAGCTTAGCGCTGGGGGGTGGCTACACCTTC
TRBJ2-7 TRBV29-1 - TRBD1 CSVEAGTGGYEQYF TGCAGCGTTGAAGCGGGGACAGGGGGTTACGAGCAGTACTTC
TRBJ1-1 TRBV18 few - CASSPNTGITEAFF TGTGCCAGCTCACCAAATACGGGAATCACTGAAGCTTTCTTT
TRBJ2-6 TRBV30 few - CAWKGAGANVLTF TGTGCCTGGAAGGGTGCGGGGGCCAACGTCCTGACTTTC
TRBJ2-7 TRBV11-2 few TRBD2 CASSLEASGEQYF TGTGCCAGCAGCTTAGAAGCTAGCGGGGAGCAGTACTTC
TRBJ1-2 TRBV5-1 - - CASRTETTLYGYTF TGCGCCAGCAGGACAGAAACCACTCTCTATGGCTACACCTTC
TRBJ2-1 TRBV4-1 - - CASRQGSSYNEQFF TGCGCCAGCAGACAGGGCAGCTCCTACAATGAGCAGTTCTTC
TRBJ1-3 TRBV30 few - CAWARDNGNTIYF TGTGCCTGGGCCCGGGACAATGGAAACACCATATATTTT
TRBJ2-5 TRBV6-6 few - CASRHTGRSQETQYF TGTGCCAGCAGGCACACAGGGAGGTCACAAGAGACCCAGTACTTC
TRBJ1-1 TRBV9 - - CASSAVMGNTEAFF TGTGCCAGCAGCGCCGTAATGGGGAACACTGAAGCTTTCTTT
TRBJ2-7 TRBV28 - - CASRHSKAGNYEQYF TGTGCCAGCAGACACTCGAAGGCAGGGAACTACGAGCAGTACTTC
TRBJ2-5 TRBV11-2 - - CASSPQIQETQYF TGTGCCAGCAGCCCACAGATACAAGAGACCCAGTACTTC
TRBJ1-6 TRBV19 - - CASSIGAGVDSPLHF TGTGCCAGTAGTATTGGAGCAGGGGTAGATTCACCCCTCCACTTT
TRBJ2-3 TRBV11-2 many - CASSFRSTDTQYF TGTGCCAGCAGCTTCCGAAGCACAGATACGCAGTATTTT
TRBJ2-7 TRBV9 - - CASSTRPYGGEQYF TGTGCCAGCAGCACCCGACCCTACGGAGGCGAGCAGTACTTC
TRBJ1-5 TRBV5-1 - - CASSLGPGGQPQHF TGCGCCAGCAGCTTGGGTCCAGGTGGGCAGCCCCAGCATTTT
TRBJ1-2 TRBV28 - - CASSFDPFYGYTF TGTGCCAGCAGTTTCGACCCATTCTATGGCTACACCTTC
TRBJ1-6 TRBV6-5 - - CASSRPRGNSPLHF TGTGCCAGCAGTCGCCCCCGGGGGAATTCACCCCTCCACTTT
TRBJ2-3 TRBV28 - TRBD2 CASSPAGQAGGVAQYF TGTGCCAGCAGTCCCGCGGGGCAAGCGGGAGGGGTGGCCCAGTATTTT
TRBJ2-7 TRBV7-9 - - CASSLATSGLGQYF TGTGCCAGCAGCCTCGCGACCTCAGGACTGGGACAGTACTTC
TRBJ2-1 TRBV6-1 - - CASSDLVEQFF TGTGCCAGCAGTGATTTGGTTGAGCAGTTCTTC
TRBJ2-7 TRBV11-2 many TRBD2 CASSPLTSGVNEQYF TGTGCCAGCAGCCCCTTGACTAGCGGGGTTAACGAGCAGTACTTC
TRBJ1-5 TRBV4-3 - - CASSQDKQVYQPQHF TGCGCCAGCAGCCAAGATAAGCAGGTATATCAGCCCCAGCATTTT
TRBJ1-5 TRBV5-1 - - CASSLVPNQPQHF TGCGCCAGCAGCTTGGTACCGAATCAGCCCCAGCATTTT
TRBJ2-2 TRBV4-3 - - CASSPGLSGTGELFF TGCGCCAGCAGCCCCGGACTAAGCGGGACCGGGGAGCTGTTTTTT
TRBJ2-3 TRBV25-1 - - CASSDLDTQYF TGTGCCAGCAGTGACTTGGATACGCAGTATTTT
TRBJ2-7 TRBV5-4 - TRBD1 CASSPKQGASYEQYF TGTGCCAGCAGCCCGAAACAGGGGGCGTCCTACGAGCAGTACTTC
TRBJ2-7 TRBV28 once TRBD2 CASSLPGRAYEQYF TGTGCCAGCAGTTTGCCCGGGAGGGCCTACGAGCAGTACTTC
TRBJ2-6 TRBV29-1 few - CSVVAEPKNSGANVLTF TGCAGCGTTGTTGCAGAACCAAAAAACTCTGGGGCCAACGTCCTGACTTTC
TRBJ2-7 TRBV7-2 - TRBD2 CASSFGALAGFEQYF TGTGCCAGCAGCTTCGGAGCGCTAGCGGGGTTCGAGCAGTACTTC
TRBJ2-7 TRBV5-1 - TRBD1 CASSFRQGHEQYF TGCGCCAGCAGCTTTCGACAGGGCCACGAGCAGTACTTC
TRBJ1-2 TRBV30 few - CAHGAGYGYTF TGTGCCCACGGGGCAGGCTATGGCTACACCTTC
TRBJ2-7 TRBV29-1 few TRBD2 CSGVAGGGEQYF TGCAGCGGCGTAGCGGGAGGGGGGGAGCAGTACTTC
TRBJ2-1 TRBV28 many - CASSLAGLSYNEQFF TGTGCCAGCAGTTTGGCAGGCCTCTCCTACAATGAGCAGTTCTTC
TRBJ2-1 TRBV6-5 few TRBD1 CASSSLRTGENEQFF TGTGCCAGCAGTTCCCTCAGGACAGGGGAAAATGAGCAGTTCTTC
TRBJ2-1 TRBV2 many TRBD2 CASSDLGGLALYNEQFF TGTGCCAGCAGTGATCTGGGCGGACTAGCGCTTTACAATGAGCAGTTCTTC
TRBJ2-1 TRBV5-6 - - CASSMGRGVDEQFF TGTGCCAGCAGCATGGGCCGGGGCGTTGATGAGCAGTTCTTC
TRBJ2-7 TRBV21-1 - - CASSKSCIRDRGYEQYF TGTGCCAGCAGCAAAAGTTGTATAAGAGACAGGGGGTACGAGCAGTACTTC
TRBJ2-3 TRBV28 few - CASSPPAAGTQYF TGTGCCAGCAGTCCGCCCGCCGCCGGTACGCAGTATTTT
TRBJ2-3 TRBV30 - TRBD2 CAWSPTIAGWYTQYF TGTGCCTGGAGCCCTACGATAGCGGGGTGGTATACGCAGTATTTT
TRBJ2-4 TRBV29-1 - - CSVSGARAKNIQYF TGCAGCGTCTCAGGGGCCCGAGCCAAAAACATTCAGTACTTC
TRBJ2-3 TRBV18 - TRBD2 CASSPSLAGAGDTQYF TGTGCCAGCTCACCCTCCCTAGCGGGAGCGGGAGATACGCAGTATTTT
TRBJ2-3 TRBV25-1 - TRBD2 CASSLSISGGTDTQYF TGTGCCAGCAGCTTAAGTATTAGCGGGGGCACAGATACGCAGTATTTT
TRBJ2-7 TRBV11-2 - - CASTLQRRSSYEQYF TGTGCCAGCACCCTACAGAGAAGGTCGAGCTACGAGCAGTACTTC
TRBJ2-3 TRBV2 few TRBD2 CASSGREGRSTDTQYF TGTGCCAGCAGTGGTCGGGAGGGCCGGAGCACAGATACGCAGTATTTT
TRBJ2-1 TRBV13 - - CASSAQDFNEQFF TGTGCCAGCAGCGCCCAGGATTTTAATGAGCAGTTCTTC
TRBJ1-1 TRBV29-1 - TRBD1 CSVINRAGGSEAFF TGCAGCGTTATCAACCGGGCAGGGGGCTCTGAAGCTTTCTTT
TRBJ2-3 TRBV10-3 - TRBD2 CAISTAGTSGSPEYF TGTGCCATCAGTACCGCCGGGACTAGCGGGAGTCCAGAGTATTTT
TRBJ2-7 TRBV28 - - CASSLISAAGSEQYF TGTGCCAGCAGTTTAATCTCCGCGGCAGGCAGCGAGCAGTACTTC
TRBJ2-5 TRBV30 few - CAWSATLGHETQYF TGTGCCTGGAGTGCCACCCTAGGGCACGAGACCCAGTACTTC